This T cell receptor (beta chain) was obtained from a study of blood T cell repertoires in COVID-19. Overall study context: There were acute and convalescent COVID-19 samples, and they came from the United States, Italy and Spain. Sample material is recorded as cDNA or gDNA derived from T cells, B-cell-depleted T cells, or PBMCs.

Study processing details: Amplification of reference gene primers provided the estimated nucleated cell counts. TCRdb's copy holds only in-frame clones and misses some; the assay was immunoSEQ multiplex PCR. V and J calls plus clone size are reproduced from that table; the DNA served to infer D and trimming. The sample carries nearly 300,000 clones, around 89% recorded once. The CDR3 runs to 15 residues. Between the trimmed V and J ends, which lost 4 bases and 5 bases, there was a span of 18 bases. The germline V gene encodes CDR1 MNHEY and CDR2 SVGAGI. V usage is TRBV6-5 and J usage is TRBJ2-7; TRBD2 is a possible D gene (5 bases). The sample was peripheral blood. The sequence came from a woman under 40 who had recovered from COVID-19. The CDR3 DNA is TGTGCCAGCAGTTTAACAGTGGCGGGTGAAGACGAGCAGTACTTC. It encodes CASSLTVAGEDEQYF.